The 17 T cell receptor beta chains listed next were all sequenced from one sample in a study of blood T cell repertoires in COVID-19. Data came from immunoSEQ multiplex PCR; TCRdb stores just in-frame clones and leaves some out. The sample holds 240,000 or so clones; approximately 83% are singletons and the top ten take less than 4%. Input material: PBMCs or T cells enriched from blood (not recorded which). Source of these receptors: a woman aged 40 to 55 with acute COVID-19.

The V gene is TRBV11-2, the J gene TRBJ2-4; TRBD2 matches 8 bases. Losses at the gene ends were 1 base for V and 9 bases for J; bases not matched to a gene: 11. The germline V gene has CDR1 SGHAT and CDR2 FQNNGV. This CDR3 has 16 amino acids. In DNA, the CDR3 is TGTGCCAGCAGCTTAGTAGGGGCGGGAGGTGTGGTCATTCAGTACTTC. Translating gives CASSLVGAGGVVIQYF.

This clone was recorded only once. This chain links TRBV11-3 with TRBJ1-3, with 7 bases fitting TRBD1. CDR3 length: 16 amino acids. CDR1 and CDR2 (germline): SGHNT, YENEEA. V shed 5 bases, J shed 2 bases, and the junction held 9 bases outside the gene matches. CDR3 coding DNA: TGTGCCAGCAGCATATCACAGGGGTTACCTGGAAACACCATATATTTT. Its translation is CASSISQGLPGNTIYF.

The gene calls are TRBV3-1 (or the pseudogene TRBV3-2) and TRBJ2-7; D is undetermined. The germline V and J ends were trimmed by 3 bases and 6 bases, with 6 bases remaining between them. The CDR3 loop spans 11 amino acids. Germline V gene data show CDR1 as LGHDT and CDR2 as YNNKEL (reference sequence). CDR3 nucleotide sequence: TGTGCCAGCAGCCATACGAGCGAGCAGTACTTC. It translates to CASSHTSEQYF.

The chain couples TRBV12-3 or TRBV12-4 to TRBJ2-4; unclear D gene. Between the trimmed V and J ends, which lost 6 bases and 6 bases, there was a span of 9 bases. CDR3 length: 12 amino acids. CDR3 region: CASSPIINIQYF. The CDR3, as DNA: TGTGCCAGCAGCCCTATTATAAACATTCAGTACTTC.

The chain couples TRBV7-8 to TRBJ2-5, with 7 nucleotides matching TRBD1. Germline CDR1 reads SGHVS; CDR2 reads FQNEAQ. The CDR3 contains 14 residues. V shed 5 bases, J shed 1 base, and the junction held 4 bases outside the gene matches. The CDR3, as DNA: TGTGCCAGCAGCCCCGGGACAGTCCAAGAGACCCAGTACTTC. Residues: CASSPGTVQETQYF.

The CDR3 DNA follows: TGTGCCAGCACCGCGGCAGGGGGAAACGAAGCTTTCTTT. Its translation: CASTAAGGNEAFF. The chain links TRBV14 to TRBJ1-1; 7 bases align to TRBD1. The CDR3 length is 13 residues. The V segment lost 7 bases and the J segment 8 bases; nucleotides outside the gene matches: 10. CDR1 SGHDN and CDR2 FVKESK come from the germline V gene.

This clone was found once. CDR3 nucleotide sequence: TGTGCCAGCAGCTTAGAACAGAAAGAGTACTTC. It encodes CASSLEQKEYF. The chain couples TRBV7-9 to TRBJ2-7, with no clear D. The V end was cut by 1 base, the J end by 11 bases, with 9 bases between. Germline CDR1 is SEHNR and CDR2 is FQNEAQ (reference sequence). The CDR3 loop spans 11 amino acids. Based on the CDR3 plus reference TRBV7-9 and TRBJ2-7, the full variable domain is DTGVSQNPRHKITKRGQNVTFRCDPISEHNRLYWYRQTLGQGPEFLTYFQNEAQLEKSRLLSDRFSAERPKGSFSTLEIQRTEQGDSAMYLCASSLEQKEYFGPGTRLTVT.

This chain connects TRBV6-5 to TRBJ2-7; D uncertain. Trimming took off 2 bases at V and 1 base at J, with 6 bases between the two ends. The V gene's germline CDR1 is MNHEY and CDR2 SVGAGI. The CDR3 consists of 13 residues. CDR3 coding DNA: TGTGCCAGCAGTTACGCTCAGTCCTACGAGCAGTACTTC. The encoded protein is CASSYAQSYEQYF.

J is TRBJ2-7 and V is TRBV5-6; D is possibly TRBD2 (5 bases). This CDR3 has 16 amino acids. V dropped 3 bases and J dropped 0 bases, with 16 bases sitting between them. Germline V lookup: CDR1 SGHDT, CDR2 YYEEEE. The CDR3 spells CASSYPSGGRSYEQYF. CDR3 bases: TGTGCCAGCAGCTACCCCTCGGGCGGGCGCTCCTACGAGCAGTACTTC.

This clone has only a few counts. V is TRBV5-1 and J is TRBJ2-5, with unresolved D. The CDR3 spans 14 residues. Germline V gene lookup returns CDR1 SGHRS and CDR2 YFSETQ. With 4 bases removed from V and 1 base from J, the gap between germline ends came to 11 bases. The CDR3 nucleotides read TGCGCCAGCAGCATATACAGTATCCAAGAGACCCAGTACTTC. This sequence encodes CASSIYSIQETQYF.

The chain has TRBV18 and TRBJ2-3; 8 bases agree with TRBD2. The CDR3 is 17 residues long. Germline V gene sequence: CDR1 KGHSH, CDR2 LQKENI. Trimming took 3 bases from V and 2 from J; bases not matched to a gene: 10. CDR3 nucleotide sequence: TGTGCCAGCTCACCCCTCGGGCGGGAGGCCCTCACAGATACGCAGTATTTT. Translation: CASSPLGREALTDTQYF.

This clone occurred once. The V and J genes are TRBV11-2 and TRBJ2-2; D gene ambiguous. The CDR3 consists of 17 residues. Germline V gene lookup returns CDR1 SGHAT and CDR2 FQNNGV. Trimming left V 5 bases short and J 1 base short, with 17 bases between. The CDR3 nucleotides are TGTGCCAGCAGCCTCCCCGTCCTGCGAGTGAACACCGGGGAGCTGTTTTTT. The encoded protein is CASSLPVLRVNTGELFF.

The chain couples TRBV4-1 to TRBJ2-6, with 9 bases fitting TRBD1. J lost 2 bases, V lost 8 bases, and 7 bases had no gene match. The CDR3 has 16 residues. Germline CDR1 reads MGHRA; CDR2 reads YSYEKL. The chain's CDR3 is CASSGQGMPGANVLTF. DNA of the CDR3: TGCGCCAGCTCGGGACAGGGTATGCCTGGGGCCAACGTCCTGACTTTC.

The chain joins TRBV2 to TRBJ2-7; D possibly corresponds to TRBD1 (6 bases). V was pared by 6 bases and J by 2 bases, with 14 bases between. This CDR3 contains 14 residues. The germline V gene has CDR1 SNHLY and CDR2 FYNNEI. CDR3 sequence (DNA): TGTGCCAGCAGGACGGTGGACAGAACCTACGAGCAGTACTTC. Amino acids: CASRTVDRTYEQYF.

This clone was detected only once. This chain connects TRBV19 to TRBJ1-2; 10 positions match TRBD1. Germline CDR1 reads LNHDA; CDR2 reads SQIVND (reference sequence). This CDR3 region has 15 residues. V shed 7 bases and J 4 bases; nucleotides not matched to a gene: 9. CDR3 bases: TGTGCCAGTAACCAATTCCGGGACAGGGGCTATGGCTACACCTTC. Translating gives CASNQFRDRGYGYTF.

V is TRBV30 and J is TRBJ1-2, with 7 bases fitting TRBD1. V shed 2 bases and J 6 bases; nucleotides not matched to a gene: 12. The CDR3 has 15 amino acids. Germline loops: CDR1 GTSNPN, CDR2 SVGIG (reference sequence). CDR3 region: CAWSTSPGQLDGYTF. In DNA form, the CDR3 reads TGTGCCTGGAGTACATCACCGGGACAGCTGGATGGCTACACCTTC.

The chain couples TRBV5-4 to TRBJ2-2; D may be TRBD1 (5 bases). V was cut by 3 bases and J by 4 bases, with 13 bases left in between. Germline CDR1 reads SGHNT; CDR2 reads YYREEE (reference sequence). The CDR3 has 15 amino acids. Written as DNA, the CDR3 is TGTGCCAGCAGCTCCAGTCAGGGATTCACCGGGGAGCTGTTTTTT. It specifies CASSSSQGFTGELFF.